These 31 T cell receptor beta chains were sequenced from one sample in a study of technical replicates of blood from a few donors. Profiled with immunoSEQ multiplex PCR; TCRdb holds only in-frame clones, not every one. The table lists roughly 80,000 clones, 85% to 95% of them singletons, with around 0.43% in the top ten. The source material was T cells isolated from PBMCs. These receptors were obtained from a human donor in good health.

CDR3 residues: CASGFGGKESYMNTEAFF. The CDR3 bases are TGTGCTAGTGGTTTTGGCGGGAAAGAAAGTTACATGAACACTGAAGCTTTCTTT. This chain links TRBV12-5 with TRBJ1-1; D is unclear. This CDR3 region has 18 residues. The germline gives CDR1 LGHNT, CDR2 FRNRAP. The V gene lost 3 bases and the J gene lost 0 bases, with 20 bases spanning the gap. The full variable domain, completed using reference TRBV12-5 and TRBJ1-1, is DARVTQTPRHKVTEMGQEVTMRCQPILGHNTVFWYRQTMMQGLELLAYFRNRAPLDDSGMPKDRFSAEMPDATLATLKIQPSEPRDSAVYFCASGFGGKESYMNTEAFFGQGTRLTVV.

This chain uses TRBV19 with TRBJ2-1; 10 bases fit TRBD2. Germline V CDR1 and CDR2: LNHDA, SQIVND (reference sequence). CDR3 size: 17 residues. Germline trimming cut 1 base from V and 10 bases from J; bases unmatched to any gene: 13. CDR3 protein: CASSIVHSGRAAGEQFF. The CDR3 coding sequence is TGTGCCAGTAGTATAGTTCACAGCGGGAGGGCCGCAGGGGAGCAGTTCTTC.

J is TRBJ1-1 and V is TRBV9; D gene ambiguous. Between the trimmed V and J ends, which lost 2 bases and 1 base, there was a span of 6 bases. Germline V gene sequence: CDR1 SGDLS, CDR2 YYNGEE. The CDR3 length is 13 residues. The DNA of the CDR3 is TGTGCCAGCAGCGTGGCGGGGAACACTGAAGCTTTCTTT. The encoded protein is CASSVAGNTEAFF.

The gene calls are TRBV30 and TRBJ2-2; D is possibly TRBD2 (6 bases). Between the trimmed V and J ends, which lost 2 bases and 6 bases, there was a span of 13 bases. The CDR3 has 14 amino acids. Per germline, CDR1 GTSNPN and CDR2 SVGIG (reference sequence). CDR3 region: CAWSYLGGSGELFF. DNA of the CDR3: TGTGCCTGGAGTTACCTGGGGGGATCCGGGGAGCTGTTTTTT.

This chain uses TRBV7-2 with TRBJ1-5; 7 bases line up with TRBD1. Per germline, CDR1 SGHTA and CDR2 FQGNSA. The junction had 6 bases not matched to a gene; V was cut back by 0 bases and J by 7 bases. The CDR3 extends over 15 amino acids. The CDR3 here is CASSLATGSGQPQHF. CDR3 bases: TGTGCCAGCAGCTTAGCGACAGGGTCTGGGCAGCCCCAGCATTTT.

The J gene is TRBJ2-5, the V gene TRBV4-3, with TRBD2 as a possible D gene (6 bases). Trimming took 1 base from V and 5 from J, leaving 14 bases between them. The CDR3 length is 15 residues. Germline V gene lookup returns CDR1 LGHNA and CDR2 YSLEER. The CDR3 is CASSQVIIGGETQYF. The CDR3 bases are TGCGCCAGCAGCCAAGTAATTATCGGGGGTGAGACCCAGTACTTC.

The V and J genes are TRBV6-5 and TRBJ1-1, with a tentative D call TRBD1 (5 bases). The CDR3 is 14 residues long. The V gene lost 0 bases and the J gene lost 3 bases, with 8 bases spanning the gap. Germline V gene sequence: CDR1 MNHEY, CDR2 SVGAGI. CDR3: CASSYSEGHTEAFF. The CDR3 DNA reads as TGTGCCAGCAGTTACTCGGAGGGACACACTGAAGCTTTCTTT.

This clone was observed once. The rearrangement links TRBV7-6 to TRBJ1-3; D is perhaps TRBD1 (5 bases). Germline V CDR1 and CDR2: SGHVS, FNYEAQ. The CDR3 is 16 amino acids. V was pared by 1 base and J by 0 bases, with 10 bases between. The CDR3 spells CASSLGQPYSGNTIYF. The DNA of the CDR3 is TGTGCCAGCAGCTTAGGACAGCCTTACTCTGGAAACACCATATATTTT.

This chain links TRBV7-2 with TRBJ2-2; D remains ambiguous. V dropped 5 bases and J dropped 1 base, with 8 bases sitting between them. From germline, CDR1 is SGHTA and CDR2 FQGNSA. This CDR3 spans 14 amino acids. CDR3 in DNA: TGTGCCAGCAGCCCGAGATTGAACACCGGGGAGCTGTTTTTT. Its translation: CASSPRLNTGELFF.

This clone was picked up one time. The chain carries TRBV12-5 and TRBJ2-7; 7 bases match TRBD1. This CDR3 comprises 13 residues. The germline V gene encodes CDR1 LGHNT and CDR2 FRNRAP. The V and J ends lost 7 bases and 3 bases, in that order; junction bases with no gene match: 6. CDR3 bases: TGTGCTAGTGCCCGGGACAGTTACTACGAGCAGTACTTC. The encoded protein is CASARDSYYEQYF.

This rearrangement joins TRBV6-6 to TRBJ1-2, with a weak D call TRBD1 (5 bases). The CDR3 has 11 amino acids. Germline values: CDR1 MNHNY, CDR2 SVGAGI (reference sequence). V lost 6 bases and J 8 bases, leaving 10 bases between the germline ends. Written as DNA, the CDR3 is TGTGCCAGCAGGGCAGGGAAGGGCTACACCTTC. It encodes CASRAGKGYTF.

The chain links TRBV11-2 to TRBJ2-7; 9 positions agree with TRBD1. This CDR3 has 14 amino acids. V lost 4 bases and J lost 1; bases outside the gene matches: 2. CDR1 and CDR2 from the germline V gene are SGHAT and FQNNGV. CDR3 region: CASSYDRGSYEQYF. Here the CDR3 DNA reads TGTGCCAGCAGCTACGACAGGGGGTCCTACGAGCAGTACTTC. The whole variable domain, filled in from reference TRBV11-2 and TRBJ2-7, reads EAGVAQSPRYKIIEKRQSVAFWCNPISGHATLYWYQQILGQGPKLLIQFQNNGVVDDSQLPKDRFSAERLKGVDSTLKIQPAKLEDSAVYLCASSYDRGSYEQYFGPGTRLTVT.

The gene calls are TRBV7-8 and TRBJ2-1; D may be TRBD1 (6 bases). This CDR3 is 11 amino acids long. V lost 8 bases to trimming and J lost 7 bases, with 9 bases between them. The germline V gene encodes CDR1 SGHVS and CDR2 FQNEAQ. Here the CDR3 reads CASYQGNEQFF. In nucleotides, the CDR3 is TGTGCCAGCTACCAGGGGAATGAGCAGTTCTTC.

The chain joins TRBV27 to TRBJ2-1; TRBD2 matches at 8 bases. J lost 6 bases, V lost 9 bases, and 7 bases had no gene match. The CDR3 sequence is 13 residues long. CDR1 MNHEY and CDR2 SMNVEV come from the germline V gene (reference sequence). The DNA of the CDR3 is TGTGCCAGTAGCTCGGGAGGGGTCAATGAGCAGTTCTTC. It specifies CASSSGGVNEQFF.

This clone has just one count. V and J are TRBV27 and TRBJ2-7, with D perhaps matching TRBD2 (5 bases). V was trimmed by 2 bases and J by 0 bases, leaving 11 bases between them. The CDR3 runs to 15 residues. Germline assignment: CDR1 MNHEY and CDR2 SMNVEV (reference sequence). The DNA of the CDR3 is TGTGCCAGCAGTTTAGGGGAGCCCAGCTCCTACGAGCAGTACTTC. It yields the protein CASSLGEPSSYEQYF.

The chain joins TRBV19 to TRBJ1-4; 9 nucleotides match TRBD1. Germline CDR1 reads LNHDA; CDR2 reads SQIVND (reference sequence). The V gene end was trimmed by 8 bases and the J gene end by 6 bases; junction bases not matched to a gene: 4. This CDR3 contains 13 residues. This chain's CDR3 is CASGGTGYEKLFF. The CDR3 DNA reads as TGTGCCAGTGGCGGGACAGGGTATGAAAAACTGTTTTTT.

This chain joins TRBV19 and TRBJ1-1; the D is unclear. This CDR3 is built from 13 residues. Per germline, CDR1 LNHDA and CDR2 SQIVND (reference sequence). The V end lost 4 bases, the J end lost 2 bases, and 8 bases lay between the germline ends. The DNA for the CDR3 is TGTGCCAGTAGTACTACAGCTAACACTGAAGCTTTCTTT. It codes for CASSTTANTEAFF.

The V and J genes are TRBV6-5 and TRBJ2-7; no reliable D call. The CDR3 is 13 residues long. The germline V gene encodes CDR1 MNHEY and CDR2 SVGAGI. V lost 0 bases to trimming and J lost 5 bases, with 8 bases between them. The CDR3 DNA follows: TGTGCCAGCAGTTACTCGAGAGTGCACGAGCAGTACTTC. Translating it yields CASSYSRVHEQYF.

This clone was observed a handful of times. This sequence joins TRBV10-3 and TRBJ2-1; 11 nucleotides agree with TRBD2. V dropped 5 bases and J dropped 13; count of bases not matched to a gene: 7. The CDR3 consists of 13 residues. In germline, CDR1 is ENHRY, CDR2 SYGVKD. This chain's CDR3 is CAISSLLAGEQFF. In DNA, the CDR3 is TGTGCCATCAGTAGTCTACTAGCGGGAGAACAGTTCTTC.

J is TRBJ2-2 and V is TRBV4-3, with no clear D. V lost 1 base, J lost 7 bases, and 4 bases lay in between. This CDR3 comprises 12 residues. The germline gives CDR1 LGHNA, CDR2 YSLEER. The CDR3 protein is CASSQVNGELFF. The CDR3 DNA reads TGCGCCAGCAGCCAAGTTAACGGGGAGCTGTTTTTT.

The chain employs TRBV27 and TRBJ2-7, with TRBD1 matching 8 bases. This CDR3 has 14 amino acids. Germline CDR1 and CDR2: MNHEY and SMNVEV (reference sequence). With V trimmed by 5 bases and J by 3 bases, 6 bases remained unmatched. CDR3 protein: CASSGQGSLYEQYF. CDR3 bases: TGTGCCAGCAGTGGACAGGGATCACTCTACGAGCAGTACTTC.

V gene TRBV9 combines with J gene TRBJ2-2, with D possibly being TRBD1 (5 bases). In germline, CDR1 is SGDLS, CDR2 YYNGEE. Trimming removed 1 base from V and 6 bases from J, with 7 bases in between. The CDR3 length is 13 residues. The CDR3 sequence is CASSVQGSGELFF. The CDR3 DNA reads TGTGCCAGCAGCGTACAGGGATCCGGGGAGCTGTTTTTT.

The CDR3 reads CASSELGEAALQGYTF. In nucleotides, the CDR3 is TGTGCCAGCAGTGAACTTGGAGAGGCAGCCCTGCAGGGCTACACCTTC. The chain joins TRBV25-1 to TRBJ1-2; D not resolved. Germline loops: CDR1 MGHDK, CDR2 SYGVNS. Trimming left V 2 bases short and J 8 bases short, with 21 bases between. This CDR3 region has 16 residues.

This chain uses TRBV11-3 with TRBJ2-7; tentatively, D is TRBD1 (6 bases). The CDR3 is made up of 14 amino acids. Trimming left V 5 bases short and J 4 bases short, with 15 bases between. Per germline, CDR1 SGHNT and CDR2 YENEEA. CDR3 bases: TGTGCCAGCAGCCCAGGACAGCCTGCGTACGAGCAGTACTTC. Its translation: CASSPGQPAYEQYF.

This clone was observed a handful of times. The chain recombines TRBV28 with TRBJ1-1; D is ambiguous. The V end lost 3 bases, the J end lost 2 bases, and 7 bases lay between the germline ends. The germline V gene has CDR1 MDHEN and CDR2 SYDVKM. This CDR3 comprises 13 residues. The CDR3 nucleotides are TGTGCCAGCAGTTTGTCACATAACACTGAAGCTTTCTTT. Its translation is CASSLSHNTEAFF.

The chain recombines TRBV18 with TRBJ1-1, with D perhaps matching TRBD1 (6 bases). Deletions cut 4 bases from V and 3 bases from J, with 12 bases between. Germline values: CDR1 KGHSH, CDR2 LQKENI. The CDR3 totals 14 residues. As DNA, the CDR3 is TGTGCCAGCTCACTTACCGGGACACACACTGAAGCTTTCTTT. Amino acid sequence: CASSLTGTHTEAFF.

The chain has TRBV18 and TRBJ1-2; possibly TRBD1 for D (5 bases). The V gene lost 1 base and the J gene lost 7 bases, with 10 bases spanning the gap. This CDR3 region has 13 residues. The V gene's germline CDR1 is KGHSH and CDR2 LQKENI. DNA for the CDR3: TGTGCCAGCTCACCACAGGGGTCGGGTGGCTACACCTTC. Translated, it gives CASSPQGSGGYTF.

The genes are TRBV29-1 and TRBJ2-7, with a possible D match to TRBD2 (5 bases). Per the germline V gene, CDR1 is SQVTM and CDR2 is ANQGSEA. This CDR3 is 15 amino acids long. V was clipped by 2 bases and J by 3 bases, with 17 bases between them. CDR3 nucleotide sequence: TGCAGCGTTGAAATAACCTACCCTAGCTACTACGAGCAGTACTTC. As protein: CSVEITYPSYYEQYF.

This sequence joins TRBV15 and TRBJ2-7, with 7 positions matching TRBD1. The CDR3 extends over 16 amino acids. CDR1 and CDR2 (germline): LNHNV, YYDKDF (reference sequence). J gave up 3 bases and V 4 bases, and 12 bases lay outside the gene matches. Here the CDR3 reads CATSIPRDRGYYEQYF. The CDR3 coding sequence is TGTGCCACCAGCATACCGAGGGACAGAGGATACTACGAGCAGTACTTC. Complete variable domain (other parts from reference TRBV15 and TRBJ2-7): DAMVIQNPRYQVTQFGKPVTLSCSQTLNHNVMYWYQQKSSQAPKLLFHYYDKDFNNEADTPDNFQSRRPNTSFCFLDIRSPGLGDTAMYLCATSIPRDRGYYEQYFGPGTRLTVT.

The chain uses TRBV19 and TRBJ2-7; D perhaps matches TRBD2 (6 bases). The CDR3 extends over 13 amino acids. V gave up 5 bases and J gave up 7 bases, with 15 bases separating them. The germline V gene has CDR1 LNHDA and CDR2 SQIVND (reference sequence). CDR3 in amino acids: CASSPELAREQYF. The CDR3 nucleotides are TGTGCCAGTAGTCCCGAACTAGCTCGGGAGCAGTACTTC.

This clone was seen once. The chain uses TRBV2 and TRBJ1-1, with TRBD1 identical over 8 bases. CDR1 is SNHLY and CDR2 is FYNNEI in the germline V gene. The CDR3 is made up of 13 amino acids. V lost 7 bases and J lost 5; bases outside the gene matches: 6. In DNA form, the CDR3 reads TGTGCCAGCAATGACAGGGGAAAAACTGAAGCTTTCTTT. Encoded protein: CASNDRGKTEAFF.